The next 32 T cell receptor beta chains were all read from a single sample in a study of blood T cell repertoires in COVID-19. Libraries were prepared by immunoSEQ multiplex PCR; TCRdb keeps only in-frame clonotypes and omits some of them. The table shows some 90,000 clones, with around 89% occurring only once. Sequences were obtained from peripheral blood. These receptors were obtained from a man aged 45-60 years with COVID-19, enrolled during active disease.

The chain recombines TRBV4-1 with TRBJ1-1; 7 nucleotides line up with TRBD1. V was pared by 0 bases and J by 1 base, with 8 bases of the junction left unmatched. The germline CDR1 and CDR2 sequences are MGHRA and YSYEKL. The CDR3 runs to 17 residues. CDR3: CASSQESVWTGNTEAFF. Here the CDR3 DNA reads TGCGCCAGCAGCCAAGAGAGCGTTTGGACAGGGAACACTGAAGCTTTCTTT.

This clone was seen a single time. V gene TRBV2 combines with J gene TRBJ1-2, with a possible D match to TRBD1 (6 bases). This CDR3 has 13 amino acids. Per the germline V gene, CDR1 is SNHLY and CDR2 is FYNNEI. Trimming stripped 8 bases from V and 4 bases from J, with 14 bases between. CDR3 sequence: CASAQDRLYGYTF. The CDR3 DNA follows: TGTGCCAGCGCCCAGGACAGACTCTATGGCTACACCTTC.

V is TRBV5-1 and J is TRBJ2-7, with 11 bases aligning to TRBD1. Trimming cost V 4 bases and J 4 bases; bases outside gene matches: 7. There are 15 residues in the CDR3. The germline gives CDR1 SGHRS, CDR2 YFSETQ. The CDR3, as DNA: TGCGCCAGCAGCGACGGGACAGGGGGACCATACGAGCAGTACTTC. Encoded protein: CASSDGTGGPYEQYF.

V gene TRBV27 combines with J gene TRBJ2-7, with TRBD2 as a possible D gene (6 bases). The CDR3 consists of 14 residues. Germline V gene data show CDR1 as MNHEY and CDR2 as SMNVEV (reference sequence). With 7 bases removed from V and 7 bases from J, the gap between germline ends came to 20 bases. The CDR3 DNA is TGTGCCAGCACCTCAACCGGGAGCCCGAGTGAGCAGTACTTC. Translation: CASTSTGSPSEQYF.

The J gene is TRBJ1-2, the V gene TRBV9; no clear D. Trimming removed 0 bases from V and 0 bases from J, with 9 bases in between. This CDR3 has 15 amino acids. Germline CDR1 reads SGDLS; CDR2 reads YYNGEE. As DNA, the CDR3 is TGTGCCAGCAGCGTAGGTGGCACCTCTAACTATGGCTACACCTTC. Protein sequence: CASSVGGTSNYGYTF.

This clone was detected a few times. CDR3 coding DNA: TGCGCCAGCAGAAGGGAGCCCATATTAAATTCACCCCTCCACTTT. Translating it yields CASRREPILNSPLHF. The rearrangement joins TRBV5-1 to TRBJ1-6; D is unresolved. Germline CDR1 and CDR2: SGHRS and YFSETQ. The CDR3 runs 15 residues. With 5 bases removed from V and 7 bases from J, the gap between germline ends came to 16 bases.

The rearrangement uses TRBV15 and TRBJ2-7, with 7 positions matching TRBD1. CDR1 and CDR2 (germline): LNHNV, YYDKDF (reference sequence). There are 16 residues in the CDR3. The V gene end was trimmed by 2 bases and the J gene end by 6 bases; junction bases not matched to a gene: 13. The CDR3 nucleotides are TGTGCCACCAGCAGAAAAAACAGGGGCGCGCAGCGCGAGCAGTACTTC. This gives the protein CATSRKNRGAQREQYF.

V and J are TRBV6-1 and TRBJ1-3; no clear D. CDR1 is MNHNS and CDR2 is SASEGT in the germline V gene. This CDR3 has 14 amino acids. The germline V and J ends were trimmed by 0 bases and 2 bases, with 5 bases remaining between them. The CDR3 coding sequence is TGTGCCAGCAGTGAAGCCCCGGCTGGAAACACCATATATTTT. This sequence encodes CASSEAPAGNTIYF.

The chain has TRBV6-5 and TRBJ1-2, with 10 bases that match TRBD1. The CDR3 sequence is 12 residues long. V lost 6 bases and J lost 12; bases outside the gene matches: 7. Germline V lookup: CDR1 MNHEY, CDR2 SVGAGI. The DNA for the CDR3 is TGTGCCAGCAGGATGGGACAGGGGATAGACACCTTC. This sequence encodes CASRMGQGIDTF.

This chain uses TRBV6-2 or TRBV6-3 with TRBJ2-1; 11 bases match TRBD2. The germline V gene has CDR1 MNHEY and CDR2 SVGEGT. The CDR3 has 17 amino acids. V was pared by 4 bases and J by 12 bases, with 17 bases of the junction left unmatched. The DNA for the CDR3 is TGTGCCAGCAGTTCCCCGGGATTTAGCGGGGGGGCGGGCGTGCAGTTCTTC. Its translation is CASSSPGFSGGAGVQFF.

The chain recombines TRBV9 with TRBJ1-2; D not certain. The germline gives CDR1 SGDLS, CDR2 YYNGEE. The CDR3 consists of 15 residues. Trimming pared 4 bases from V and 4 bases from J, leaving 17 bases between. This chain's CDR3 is CASSHGGPDSYGYTF. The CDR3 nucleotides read TGTGCCAGCAGCCACGGAGGTCCCGATTCCTATGGCTACACCTTC. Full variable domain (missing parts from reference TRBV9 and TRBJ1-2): DSGVTQTPKHLITATGQRVTLRCSPRSGDLSVYWYQQSLDQGLQFLIQYYNGEERAKGNILERFSAQQFPDLHSELNLSSLELGDSALYFCASSHGGPDSYGYTFGSGTRLTVV.

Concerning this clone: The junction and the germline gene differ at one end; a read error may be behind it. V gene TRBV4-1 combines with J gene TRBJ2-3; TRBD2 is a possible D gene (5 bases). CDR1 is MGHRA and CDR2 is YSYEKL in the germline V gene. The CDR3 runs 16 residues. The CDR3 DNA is TGCGCCAGCAACCAAGAGGGTCTAGCAGCCACAGATACGCAGTATTTT. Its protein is CASNQEGLAATDTQYF.

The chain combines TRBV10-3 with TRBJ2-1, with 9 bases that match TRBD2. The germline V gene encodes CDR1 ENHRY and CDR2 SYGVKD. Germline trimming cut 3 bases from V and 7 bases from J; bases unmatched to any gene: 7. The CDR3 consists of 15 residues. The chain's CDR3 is CAISDRLAEFNEQFF. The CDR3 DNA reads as TGTGCCATCAGTGATAGACTAGCGGAGTTTAATGAGCAGTTCTTC.

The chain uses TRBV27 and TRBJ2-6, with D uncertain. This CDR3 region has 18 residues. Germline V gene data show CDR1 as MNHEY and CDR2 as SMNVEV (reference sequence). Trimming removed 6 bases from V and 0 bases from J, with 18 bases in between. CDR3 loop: CASSQSSTSISGANVLTF. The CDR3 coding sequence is TGTGCCAGCAGCCAATCTAGTACTTCCATCTCTGGGGCCAACGTCCTGACTTTC.

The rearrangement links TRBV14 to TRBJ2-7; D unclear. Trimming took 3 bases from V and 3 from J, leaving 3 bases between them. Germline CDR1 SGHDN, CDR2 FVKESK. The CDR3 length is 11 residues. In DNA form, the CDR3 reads TGTGCCAGCAGCCAGAGCTACGAGCAGTACTTC. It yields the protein CASSQSYEQYF.

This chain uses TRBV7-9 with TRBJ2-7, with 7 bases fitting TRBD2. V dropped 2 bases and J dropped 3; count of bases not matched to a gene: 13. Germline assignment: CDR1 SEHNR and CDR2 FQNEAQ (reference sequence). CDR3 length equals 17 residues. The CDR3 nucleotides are TGTGCCAGCAGCTTAAAGGGGATCCGGACTAGTAACTACGAGCAGTACTTC. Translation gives CASSLKGIRTSNYEQYF.

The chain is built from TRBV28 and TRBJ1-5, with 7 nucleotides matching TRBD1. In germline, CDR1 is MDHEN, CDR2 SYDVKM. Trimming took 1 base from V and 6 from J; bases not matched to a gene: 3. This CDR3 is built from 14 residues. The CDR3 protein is CASSLSYRGQPQHF. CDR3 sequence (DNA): TGTGCCAGCAGTTTATCATACAGGGGTCAGCCCCAGCATTTT.

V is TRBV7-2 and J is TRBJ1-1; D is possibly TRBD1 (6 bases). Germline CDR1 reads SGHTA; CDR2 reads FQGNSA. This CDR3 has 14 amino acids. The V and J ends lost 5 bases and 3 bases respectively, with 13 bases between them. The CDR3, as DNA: TGTGCCAGCAGCAAACAGGGCGGTTACACTGAAGCTTTCTTT. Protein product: CASSKQGGYTEAFF.

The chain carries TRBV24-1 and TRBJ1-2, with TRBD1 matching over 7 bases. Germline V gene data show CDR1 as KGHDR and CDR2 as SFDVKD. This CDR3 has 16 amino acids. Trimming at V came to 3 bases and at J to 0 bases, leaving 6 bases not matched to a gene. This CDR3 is CATSDPRQGPNYGYTF. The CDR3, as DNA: TGTGCCACCAGTGATCCAAGACAGGGACCTAACTATGGCTACACCTTC.

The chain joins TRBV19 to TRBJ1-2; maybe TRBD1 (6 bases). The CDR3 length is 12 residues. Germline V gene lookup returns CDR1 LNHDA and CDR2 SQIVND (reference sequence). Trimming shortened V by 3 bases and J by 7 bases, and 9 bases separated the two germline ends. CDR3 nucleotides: TGTGCCAGTAGTATCGGGGGGCCTGGCTACACCTTC. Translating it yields CASSIGGPGYTF.

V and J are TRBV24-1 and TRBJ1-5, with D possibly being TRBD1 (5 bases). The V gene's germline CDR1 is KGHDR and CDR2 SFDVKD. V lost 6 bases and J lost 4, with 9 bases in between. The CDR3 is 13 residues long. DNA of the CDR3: TGTGCCACCAGTTCAGGGTGGAATCAGCCCCAGCATTTT. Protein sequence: CATSSGWNQPQHF.

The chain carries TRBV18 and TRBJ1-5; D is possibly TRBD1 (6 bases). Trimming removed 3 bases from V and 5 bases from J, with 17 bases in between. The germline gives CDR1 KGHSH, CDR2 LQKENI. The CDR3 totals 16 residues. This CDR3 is CASSPRGTGWDQPQHF. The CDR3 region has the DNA TGTGCCAGCTCACCCCGAGGCACAGGGTGGGATCAGCCCCAGCATTTT.

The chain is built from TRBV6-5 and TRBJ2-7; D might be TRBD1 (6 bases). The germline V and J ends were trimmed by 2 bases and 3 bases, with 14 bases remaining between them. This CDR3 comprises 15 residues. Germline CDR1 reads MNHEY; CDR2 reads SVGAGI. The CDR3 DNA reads TGTGCCAGCAGTTACGGAGGCAGGGGTGGCTACGAGCAGTACTTC. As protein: CASSYGGRGGYEQYF.

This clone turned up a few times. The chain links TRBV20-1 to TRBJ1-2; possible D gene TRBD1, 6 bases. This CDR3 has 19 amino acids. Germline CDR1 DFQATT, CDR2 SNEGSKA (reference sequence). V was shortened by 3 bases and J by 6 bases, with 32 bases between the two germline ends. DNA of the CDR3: TGCAGTGCTAGTGCAACGGGACACTACGTTCAGGCCCGGGAGGATGGCTACACCTTC. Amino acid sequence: CSASATGHYVQAREDGYTF.

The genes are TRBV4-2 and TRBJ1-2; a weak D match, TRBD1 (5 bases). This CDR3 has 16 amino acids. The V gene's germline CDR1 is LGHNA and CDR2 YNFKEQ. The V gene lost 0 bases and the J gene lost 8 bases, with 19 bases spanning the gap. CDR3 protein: CASSQEGREGRWGYTF. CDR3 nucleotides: TGTGCCAGCAGCCAAGAGGGCAGGGAGGGGCGTTGGGGCTACACCTTC.

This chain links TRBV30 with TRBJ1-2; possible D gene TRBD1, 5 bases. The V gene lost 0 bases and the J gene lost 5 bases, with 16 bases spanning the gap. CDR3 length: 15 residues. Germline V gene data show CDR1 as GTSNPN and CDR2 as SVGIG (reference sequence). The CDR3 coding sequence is TGTGCCTGGAGTGTACACAGGCCCGTTACATATGGCTACACCTTC. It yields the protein CAWSVHRPVTYGYTF.

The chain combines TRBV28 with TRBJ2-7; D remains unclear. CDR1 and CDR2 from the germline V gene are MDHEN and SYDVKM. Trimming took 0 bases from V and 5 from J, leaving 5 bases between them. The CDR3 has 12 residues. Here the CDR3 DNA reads TGTGCCAGCAGTTTATGGCAGGACGAGCAGTACTTC. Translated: CASSLWQDEQYF.

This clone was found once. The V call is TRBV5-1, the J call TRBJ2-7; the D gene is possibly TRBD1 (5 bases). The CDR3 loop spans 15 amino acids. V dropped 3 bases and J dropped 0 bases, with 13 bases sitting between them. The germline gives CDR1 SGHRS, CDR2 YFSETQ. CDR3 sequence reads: CASSWLAGSSYEQYF. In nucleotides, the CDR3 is TGCGCCAGCAGCTGGCTGGCAGGGTCCTCCTACGAGCAGTACTTC.

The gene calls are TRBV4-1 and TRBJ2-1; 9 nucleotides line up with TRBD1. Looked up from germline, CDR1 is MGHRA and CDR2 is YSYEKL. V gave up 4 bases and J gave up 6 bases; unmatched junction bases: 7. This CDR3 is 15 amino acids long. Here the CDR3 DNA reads TGCGCCAGCAGCCCTGGGACAGGGAATTTCAATGAGCAGTTCTTC. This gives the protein CASSPGTGNFNEQFF.

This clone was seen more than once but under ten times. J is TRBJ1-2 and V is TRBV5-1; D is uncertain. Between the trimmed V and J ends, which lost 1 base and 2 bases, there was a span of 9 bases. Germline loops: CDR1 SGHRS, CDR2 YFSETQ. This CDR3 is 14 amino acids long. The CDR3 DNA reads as TGCGCCAGCAGCTTGTCTGCAGAAAACTATGGCTACACCTTC. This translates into CASSLSAENYGYTF. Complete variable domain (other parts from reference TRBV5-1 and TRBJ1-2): KAGVTQTPRYLIKTRGQQVTLSCSPISGHRSVSWYQQTPGQGLQFLFEYFSETQRNKGNFPGRFSGRQFSNSRSEMNVSTLELGDSALYLCASSLSAENYGYTFGSGTRLTVV.

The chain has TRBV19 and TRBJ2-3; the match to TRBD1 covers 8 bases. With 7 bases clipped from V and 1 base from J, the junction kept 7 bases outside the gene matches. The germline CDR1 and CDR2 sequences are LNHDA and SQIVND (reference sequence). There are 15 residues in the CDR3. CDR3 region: CASNLMGQGTDTQYF. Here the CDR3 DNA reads TGTGCCAGTAATTTAATGGGACAGGGCACAGATACGCAGTATTTT.

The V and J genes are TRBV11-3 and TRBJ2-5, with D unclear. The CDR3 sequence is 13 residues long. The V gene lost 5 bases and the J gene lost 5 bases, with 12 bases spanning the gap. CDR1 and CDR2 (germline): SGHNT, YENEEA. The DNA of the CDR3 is TGTGCCAGCAGCCCCCCCGGTGTGGAGACCCAGTACTTC. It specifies CASSPPGVETQYF.